A single sample gave rise to the 32 T cell receptor beta chains below, sequenced in a study of T cell responses to AZD1222 COVID-19 vaccine. Libraries were prepared by immunoSEQ multiplex PCR; TCRdb keeps only in-frame clonotypes and omits some of them. The sample comprises approximately 100,000 clones, about 92% of which are singletons, and roughly 1.2% rests with the top ten. Sequencing used peripheral blood, obtained on day 0 of AZD1222 vaccination. The source of these receptors is an adult in good health.

The rearrangement joins TRBV6-5 to TRBJ1-1; 8 nucleotides align to TRBD1. V lost 4 bases, J lost 1 base, and 5 bases stayed unmatched. The CDR3 is 15 amino acids. The germline V gene has CDR1 MNHEY and CDR2 SVGAGI. CDR3 in amino acids: CASSSPGQENTEAFF. The DNA of the CDR3 is TGTGCCAGCAGTTCTCCGGGACAGGAGAACACTGAAGCTTTCTTT.

The chain uses TRBV24-1 and TRBJ1-4, with D unresolved. The CDR3 extends over 13 amino acids. CDR1 and CDR2 (germline): KGHDR, SFDVKD. V lost 6 bases, J lost 3 bases, and 7 bases lay in between. CDR3 region: CATSRAPNEKLFF. CDR3 nucleotides: TGTGCCACCAGTCGGGCCCCTAATGAAAAACTGTTTTTT.

A single count supports this clone. The chain links TRBV6-5 to TRBJ1-1; the match to TRBD1 covers 9 bases. The CDR3 is made up of 16 amino acids. Germline lookup yields CDR1 MNHEY and CDR2 SVGAGI. Trimming removed 2 bases from V and 5 bases from J; junction bases left unmatched: 9. The CDR3 DNA is TGTGCCAGCAGTTACGGGACAGGGAGGGGGCATACTGAAGCTTTCTTT. The encoded protein is CASSYGTGRGHTEAFF.

The V call is TRBV7-9, the J call TRBJ1-2, with 11 bases fitting TRBD1. Germline V gives CDR1 SEHNR, CDR2 FQNEAQ (reference sequence). Trimming at V came to 1 base and at J to 8 bases, leaving 6 bases not matched to a gene. CDR3 length equals 15 residues. CDR3: CASSLVGQGARGYTF. The CDR3 nucleotides are TGTGCCAGCAGCTTAGTTGGACAGGGGGCTCGAGGCTACACCTTC.

The J gene is TRBJ2-5, the V gene TRBV18, with 9 nucleotides matching TRBD2. CDR1 and CDR2 from the germline V gene are KGHSH and LQKENI. V trimming: 0 bases; J trimming: 4 bases; junction bases outside the gene matches: 3. This CDR3 spans 15 amino acids. The chain's CDR3 is CASSPPLAGRETQYF. As DNA, the CDR3 is TGTGCCAGCTCACCACCTCTAGCGGGAAGAGAGACCCAGTACTTC.

This chain uses TRBV7-9 with TRBJ2-3; either TRBD1 or TRBD2 may fit D (5 bases each). This CDR3 spans 16 amino acids. Germline CDR1 SEHNR, CDR2 FQNEAQ (reference sequence). Trimming stripped 3 bases from V and 4 bases from J, with 17 bases between. CDR3 nucleotides: TGTGCCAGCAGCTTTAGGGACGGGAAGAGGCCAGATACGCAGTATTTT. Translating gives CASSFRDGKRPDTQYF. Using reference TRBV7-9 and TRBJ2-3 for the parts outside the CDR3, the full variable domain is DTGVSQNPRHKITKRGQNVTFRCDPISEHNRLYWYRQTLGQGPEFLTYFQNEAQLEKSRLLSDRFSAERPKGSFSTLEIQRTEQGDSAMYLCASSFRDGKRPDTQYFGPGTRLTVL.

A single count supports this clone. The chain joins TRBV2 to TRBJ2-5, with TRBD1 matching 7 bases. This CDR3 is 15 amino acids long. The V and J ends lost 0 bases and 2 bases, in that order; junction bases with no gene match: 3. The germline gives CDR1 SNHLY, CDR2 FYNNEI. The CDR3 DNA reads as TGTGCCAGCAGTGAAGCAGGGACAGATCAAGAGACCCAGTACTTC. Its translation is CASSEAGTDQETQYF.

This sequence joins TRBV5-6 and TRBJ2-1; TRBD1 agrees at 8 bases. The trim removed 2 bases at V and 9 bases at J, leaving 13 bases unmatched. The germline gives CDR1 SGHDT, CDR2 YYEEEE. The CDR3 contains 16 residues. CDR3: CASSFILQDRALEQFF. The CDR3 DNA is TGTGCCAGCAGCTTTATCTTACAGGACAGGGCCCTTGAGCAGTTCTTC.

The rearrangement links TRBV4-2 to TRBJ1-5; no firm D call. The CDR3 spans 16 residues. Per germline, CDR1 LGHNA and CDR2 YNFKEQ. Trimming left V 5 bases short and J 0 bases short, with 14 bases between. The CDR3 region has the DNA TGTGCCAGCAGCTGGTCGACAAGTTATAGCAATCAGCCCCAGCATTTT. It specifies CASSWSTSYSNQPQHF.

CDR3: CASSQGTSGHNEQFF. The DNA for the CDR3 is TGTGCCAGCAGCCAAGGGACTAGCGGGCACAATGAGCAGTTCTTC. V and J are TRBV4-2 and TRBJ2-1; 11 bases line up with TRBD2. The J segment lost 5 bases and the V segment lost 1 base, leaving 1 base of the junction unmatched. The CDR3 runs to 15 residues. Germline values: CDR1 LGHNA, CDR2 YNFKEQ.

This rearrangement joins TRBV6-2 or TRBV6-3 to TRBJ2-1; 11 positions match TRBD2. The CDR3 is 17 residues long. Per the germline V gene, CDR1 is MNHEY and CDR2 is SVGEGT. V shed 1 base, J shed 3 bases, and the junction held 5 bases outside the gene matches. DNA of the CDR3: TGTGCCAGCAGTTACTTGGCTAGCGGGAGGATCTACAATGAGCAGTTCTTC. It yields the protein CASSYLASGRIYNEQFF.

The V call is TRBV5-5, the J call TRBJ1-2; D is ambiguous. Trimming took off 1 base at V and 7 bases at J, with 8 bases between the two ends. The CDR3 consists of 12 residues. The germline CDR1 and CDR2 sequences are SGHKS and YYEKEE (reference sequence). Here the CDR3 DNA reads TGTGCCAGCAGCTTGTCGCTGGGTGGCTACACCTTC. It codes for CASSLSLGGYTF.

This clone was recorded only once. The genes are TRBV30 and TRBJ2-6; D remains unclear. Per germline, CDR1 GTSNPN and CDR2 SVGIG (reference sequence). The ends were cut back, 0 bases at V and 2 bases at J, with 8 bases in the middle. The CDR3 runs 15 residues. Here the CDR3 DNA reads TGTGCCTGGAGTGTAATTGTAACTGGGGCCAACGTCCTGACTTTC. This codes for CAWSVIVTGANVLTF.

There are a few counts of this clone. The V and J genes are TRBV5-6 and TRBJ2-7, with D possibly being TRBD2 (5 bases). The CDR3 runs to 13 residues. V was cut by 0 bases and J by 6 bases, with 10 bases left in between. The V gene's germline CDR1 is SGHDT and CDR2 YYEEEE. The CDR3 region has the DNA TGTGCCAGCAGCTTGGGGACTCCGGGCGAGCAGTACTTC. Protein sequence: CASSLGTPGEQYF. The whole variable domain, filled in from reference TRBV5-6 and TRBJ2-7, reads DAGVTQSPTHLIKTRGQQVTLRCSPKSGHDTVSWYQQALGQGPQFIFQYYEEEERQRGNFPDRFSGHQFPNYSSELNVNALLLGDSALYLCASSLGTPGEQYFGPGTRLTVT.

The chain combines TRBV7-9 with TRBJ2-1; tentatively, D is TRBD1 (5 bases). Trimming pared 1 base from V and 9 bases from J, leaving 7 bases between. The CDR3 is 12 residues long. Germline CDR1 reads SEHNR; CDR2 reads FQNEAQ (reference sequence). The DNA for the CDR3 is TGTGCCAGCAGCTTAGGGGGCGGTGAGCAGTTCTTC. Translated, it gives CASSLGGGEQFF.

This rearrangement joins TRBV5-1 to TRBJ1-1; D gene uncertain. The length of the CDR3 is 17 residues. In germline, CDR1 is SGHRS, CDR2 YFSETQ. Trimming took off 4 bases at V and 6 bases at J, with 25 bases between the two ends. The CDR3 DNA reads as TGCGCCAGCAGCATACCTCGAACGGGCCATCCGGAGCCTGAAGCTTTCTTT. It yields the protein CASSIPRTGHPEPEAFF.

The V and J genes are TRBV10-3 and TRBJ2-7; a weak D match, TRBD2 (6 bases). Deletions cut 5 bases from V and 2 bases from J, with 13 bases between. This CDR3 spans 14 amino acids. Germline V gives CDR1 ENHRY, CDR2 SYGVKD. CDR3 sequence: CAISSETGAYEQYF. The CDR3 region has the DNA TGTGCCATCAGTTCTGAGACGGGAGCCTACGAGCAGTACTTC.

Note on this clone: The same CDR3 also results from other DNA sequences found in this sample. The chain links TRBV9 to TRBJ1-6; possibly TRBD1 for D (5 bases). The V gene's germline CDR1 is SGDLS and CDR2 YYNGEE. The CDR3 contains 14 residues. Trimming removed 0 bases at V and 10 bases at J, with 11 bases between. The DNA for the CDR3 is TGTGCCAGCAGCGTAGCTACTGGGGGATCACCCCTCCACTTT. It encodes CASSVATGGSPLHF.

The table lists this clone with a count of one. This chain joins TRBV29-1 and TRBJ2-2; possible D gene TRBD1, 6 bases. CDR3 length: 14 residues. V lost 4 bases to trimming and J lost 0 bases, with 9 bases between them. Germline assignment: CDR1 SQVTM and CDR2 ANQGSEA. The CDR3 reads CSVAGAANTGELFF. CDR3 sequence (DNA): TGCAGCGTTGCAGGGGCTGCGAACACCGGGGAGCTGTTTTTT.

The chain uses TRBV27 and TRBJ1-6; 8 bases agree with TRBD1. V lost 6 bases to trimming and J lost 8 bases; unmatched junction nucleotides: 9. The CDR3 has 15 residues. From germline, CDR1 is MNHEY and CDR2 SMNVEV (reference sequence). Written as DNA, the CDR3 is TGTGCCAGCAGAGCACGACAGGGGATCGATTCACCCCTCCACTTT. Encoded protein: CASRARQGIDSPLHF.

Only one count was recorded for this clone. The CDR3 bases are TGTGCCAGCACCTCCTTGGCCCCGAATCAGCCCCAGCATTTT. It specifies CASTSLAPNQPQHF. V is TRBV6-6 and J is TRBJ1-5, with D uncertain. CDR3 size: 14 residues. The germline V gene has CDR1 MNHNY and CDR2 SVGAGI (reference sequence). V shed 7 bases and J shed 4 bases, with 14 bases lying between them.

The count of this clone is one. The chain links TRBV15 to TRBJ1-6, with D hard to call. CDR1 and CDR2 from the germline V gene are LNHNV and YYDKDF (reference sequence). The V gene lost 0 bases and the J gene lost 9 bases, with 9 bases spanning the gap. There are 14 residues in the CDR3. CDR3 region: CATSRDLSSSPLHF. The CDR3 bases are TGTGCCACCAGCAGAGACCTCAGCTCTTCACCCCTCCACTTT.

This chain's CDR3 is CASSLGVKGADDPEAFF. The CDR3 region has the DNA TGTGCCAGCAGCTTAGGGGTGAAGGGGGCGGACGATCCTGAAGCTTTCTTT. The rearrangement links TRBV7-6 to TRBJ1-1, with TRBD1 identical over 7 bases. V was pared by 1 base and J by 6 bases, with 14 bases of the junction left unmatched. The CDR3 consists of 17 residues. The V gene's germline CDR1 is SGHVS and CDR2 FNYEAQ.

V gene TRBV19 combines with J gene TRBJ1-6, with D maybe TRBD1 (5 bases). With 3 bases removed from V and 9 bases from J, the gap between germline ends came to 12 bases. This CDR3 is built from 14 residues. Germline assignment: CDR1 LNHDA and CDR2 SQIVND (reference sequence). In DNA form, the CDR3 reads TGTGCCAGTAGTATTCAGGGTATGAGTTCACCCCTCCACTTT. It is translated as CASSIQGMSSPLHF.

This clone is a singleton in its sample. CDR3 DNA: TGTGCCAGCAGGGGTAGCAATCAGCCCCAGCATTTT. It codes for CASRGSNQPQHF. This chain uses TRBV28 with TRBJ1-5; no reliable D call. Germline CDR1 and CDR2: MDHEN and SYDVKM. V was pared by 6 bases and J by 0 bases, with 3 bases between. CDR3 length: 12 residues.

The V and J genes are TRBV4-3 and TRBJ2-7; D is undetermined. V was shortened by 1 base and J by 5 bases, with 15 bases between the two germline ends. The CDR3 runs 15 residues. CDR1 is LGHNA and CDR2 is YSLEER in the germline V gene. Written as DNA, the CDR3 is TGCGCCAGCAGCCAAGGGATCGGAGATCGGAACGAGCAGTACTTC. Protein product: CASSQGIGDRNEQYF.

V is TRBV5-1 and J is TRBJ2-2, with 8 positions matching TRBD2. This CDR3 is built from 15 residues. Germline V gene data show CDR1 as SGHRS and CDR2 as YFSETQ. Trimming took 2 bases from V and 4 from J; bases not matched to a gene: 4. DNA for the CDR3: TGCGCCAGCAGCTTATCCAGCGGGGGCACCGGGGAGCTGTTTTTT. Translating gives CASSLSSGGTGELFF. The full variable domain, with the rest looked up from reference TRBV5-1 and TRBJ2-2, is KAGVTQTPRYLIKTRGQQVTLSCSPISGHRSVSWYQQTPGQGLQFLFEYFSETQRNKGNFPGRFSGRQFSNSRSEMNVSTLELGDSALYLCASSLSSGGTGELFFGEGSRLTVL.

CDR3 amino acids: CASSPLAGGLEQYF. The CDR3 nucleotides are TGTGCCAGCAGTCCGCTAGCGGGAGGTCTCGAGCAGTACTTC. This chain connects TRBV6-5 to TRBJ2-7; 11 bases match TRBD2. The J segment lost 6 bases and the V segment lost 5 bases, leaving 6 bases of the junction unmatched. In germline, CDR1 is MNHEY, CDR2 SVGAGI. CDR3 size: 14 residues.

The chain recombines TRBV18 with TRBJ1-1, with D possibly TRBD1 on 6 matching bases. V lost 5 bases, J lost 1 base, and 17 bases lay in between. Germline V CDR1 and CDR2: KGHSH, LQKENI. There are 16 residues in the CDR3. The CDR3 region has the DNA TGTGCCAGCTCAACGTCAACAGGGTCGTCGAACACTGAAGCTTTCTTT. Translating it yields CASSTSTGSSNTEAFF.

V gene TRBV2 combines with J gene TRBJ2-7; TRBD2 agrees at 14 bases. Trimming at V came to 1 base and at J to 1 base, leaving 0 bases not matched to a gene. The CDR3 is made up of 16 amino acids. Germline lookup yields CDR1 SNHLY and CDR2 FYNNEI. The DNA of the CDR3 is TGTGCCAGCAGTGAAGGGACTAGCGGGGGGTCCTACGAGCAGTACTTC. It codes for CASSEGTSGGSYEQYF.

The sample holds one count of this clone. The chain recombines TRBV6-2 or TRBV6-3 with TRBJ1-1, with D possibly matching TRBD1 (5 bases). The CDR3 is made up of 15 amino acids. V shed 4 bases and J shed 1 base, with 13 bases lying between them. The germline V gene has CDR1 MNHEY and CDR2 SVGEGT. As DNA, the CDR3 is TGTGCCAGCAGTTTCTCCCCGGGGGGGAACACTGAAGCTTTCTTT. It yields the protein CASSFSPGGNTEAFF.

The genes are TRBV7-3 and TRBJ2-5; TRBD1 agrees at 9 bases. V shed 4 bases and J 4 bases; nucleotides not matched to a gene: 7. The CDR3 spans 15 residues. Germline-derived CDR1 and CDR2 are SGHTA and FQGTGA. The CDR3, as DNA: TGTGCCAGCAGCTCGGGACAGGGTGTAGGAGAGACCCAGTACTTC. Translated: CASSSGQGVGETQYF.